These 19 T cell receptor beta chains originate from one sample sequenced in a study of graft-versus-host responses after intestinal transplantation. The data were produced by immunoSEQ multiplex PCR, yet TCRdb's version contains in-frame clones alone and is incomplete. Of 29,000 or so clones listed, 60% to 85% were seen once; the top ten hold 3% to 3.5%. Investigators treated the graft tissue so that it released intraepithelial and lamina propria lymphocytes. Sample: ileum tissue, taken 98 days after intestinal transplantation. The receptors shown here come from a human patient who received an intestinal transplant, so some T cells may come from the graft donor.

Details on this clone: One end of the junction does not line up with germline, which may come from a read error. The gene calls are TRBV7-9 and TRBJ2-2, with D perhaps matching TRBD2 (6 bases). Germline-derived CDR1 and CDR2 are SEHNR and FQNEAQ (reference sequence). This CDR3 is built from 12 residues. CDR3 nucleotide sequence: TGTGCCAGCAGCGGAGGGTCCGGGGAGCTGCTTTTT. Translating it yields CASSGGSGELLF.

The gene calls are TRBV29-1 and TRBJ2-7; D perhaps matches TRBD2 (7 bases). Per germline, CDR1 SQVTM and CDR2 ANQGSEA. The CDR3 is made up of 13 amino acids. V lost 1 base and J 3 bases, leaving 10 bases between the germline ends. CDR3 coding DNA: TGCAGCGTTGAAGGGGGGGGCTACTACGAGCAGTACTTC. It translates to CSVEGGGYYEQYF.

The rearrangement links TRBV7-6 to TRBJ1-1; perhaps TRBD1 as D (5 bases). The CDR3 loop spans 16 amino acids. CDR1 is SGHVS, CDR2 FNYEAQ, per germline. The V and J ends lost 5 bases and 3 bases respectively, with 19 bases between them. CDR3 sequence (DNA): TGTGCCAGCAGCCCCGGGACCGCCGGATCCCACACTGAAGCTTTCTTT. Translation: CASSPGTAGSHTEAFF.

The chain uses TRBV4-2 and TRBJ2-2, with 8 nucleotides matching TRBD2. The CDR3 runs to 16 residues. The V segment lost 3 bases and the J segment 8 bases; nucleotides outside the gene matches: 11. In germline, CDR1 is LGHNA, CDR2 YNFKEQ. As DNA, the CDR3 is TGTGCCAGCAGCCAGGAGGGACTAGGGAGGTTTGGGGAGCTGTTTTTT. Translation gives CASSQEGLGRFGELFF.

This clone was counted only a few times. The J gene is TRBJ1-2, the V gene TRBV4-1, with 8 nucleotides matching TRBD1. Germline V gene sequence: CDR1 MGHRA, CDR2 YSYEKL. Trimming cost V 5 bases and J 3 bases; bases outside gene matches: 5. This CDR3 is built from 14 residues. The CDR3 here is CASSGTQGDYGYTF. Written as DNA, the CDR3 is TGCGCCAGCAGCGGTACACAGGGGGACTATGGCTACACCTTC.

The chain employs TRBV18 and TRBJ2-1; 8 bases line up with TRBD2. The germline gives CDR1 KGHSH, CDR2 LQKENI. The V and J ends lost 3 bases and 9 bases, in that order; junction bases with no gene match: 7. There are 14 residues in the CDR3. The CDR3 sequence is CASSPWTSPGEQFF. The CDR3 coding sequence is TGTGCCAGCTCACCGTGGACTAGCCCAGGTGAGCAGTTCTTC.

J is TRBJ2-2 and V is TRBV15; no firm D call. V lost 5 bases, J lost 6 bases, and 16 bases lay in between. Germline CDR1 reads LNHNV; CDR2 reads YYDKDF (reference sequence). This CDR3 is 15 amino acids long. The CDR3 bases are TGTGCCACCAGCGGAAAGGTGTATGACGCCGGGGAGCTGTTTTTT. It yields the protein CATSGKVYDAGELFF.

The V call is TRBV5-6, the J call TRBJ1-6, with D possibly being TRBD1 (5 bases). V shed 0 bases and J shed 9 bases, with 10 bases lying between them. Germline V lookup: CDR1 SGHDT, CDR2 YYEEEE. The CDR3 runs 14 residues. The CDR3 loop is CASSLGQGGSPLHF. For the CDR3, the DNA is TGTGCCAGCAGCTTGGGTCAGGGCGGTTCACCCCTCCACTTT. Supplemented by reference TRBV5-6 and TRBJ1-6, the full variable domain reads DAGVTQSPTHLIKTRGQQVTLRCSPKSGHDTVSWYQQALGQGPQFIFQYYEEEERQRGNFPDRFSGHQFPNYSSELNVNALLLGDSALYLCASSLGQGGSPLHFGNGTRLTVT.

The chain links TRBV2 to TRBJ2-5; D unclear. CDR1 is SNHLY, CDR2 FYNNEI, per germline. The CDR3 has 10 amino acids. V lost 8 bases to trimming and J lost 3 bases, with 4 bases between them. The CDR3 coding sequence is TGTGCCAGCTCAAAAGAGACCCAGTACTTC. As protein: CASSKETQYF. The whole variable domain, filled in from reference TRBV2 and TRBJ2-5, reads EPEVTQTPSHQVTQMGQEVILRCVPISNHLYFYWYRQILGQKVEFLVSFYNNEISEKSEIFDDQFSVERPDGSNFTLKIRSTKLEDSAMYFCASSKETQYFGPGTRLLVL.

J is TRBJ1-2 and V is TRBV5-4; TRBD1 matches at 7 bases. Per the germline V gene, CDR1 is SGHNT and CDR2 is YYREEE (reference sequence). This CDR3 spans 14 amino acids. Unmatched junction bases numbered 4, after V lost 1 base and J lost 4 bases. CDR3: CASSLFRGGYGYTF. The DNA for the CDR3 is TGTGCCAGCAGCTTGTTCAGGGGGGGCTATGGCTACACCTTC.

This rearrangement joins TRBV12-5 to TRBJ2-7; D unresolved. Trimming pared 3 bases from V and 2 bases from J, leaving 8 bases between. There are 13 residues in the CDR3. CDR1 LGHNT and CDR2 FRNRAP come from the germline V gene. The CDR3 spells CASGLLQTYEQYF. The CDR3 region has the DNA TGTGCTAGTGGTTTATTACAGACCTACGAGCAGTACTTC.

The chain has TRBV27 and TRBJ2-7; TRBD1 matches 7 bases. This CDR3 is built from 13 residues. The ends lost 6 bases at V and 5 bases at J; junction bases unmatched: 7. Looked up from germline, CDR1 is MNHEY and CDR2 is SMNVEV (reference sequence). CDR3 sequence reads: CASRAGGHNEQYF. CDR3 coding DNA: TGTGCCAGCAGGGCAGGGGGACACAACGAGCAGTACTTC.

Comment on this clone: One junction end does not reproduce the germline sequence, and a read error may be involved. V usage is TRBV27 and J usage is TRBJ2-7, with a possible D match to TRBD2 (5 bases). CDR3 length: 13 residues. CDR1 is MNHEY, CDR2 SMNVEV, per germline (reference sequence). The CDR3 region is CASSFGLSHEQYF. The CDR3 region has the DNA TGTGCCAGCAGTTTCGGACTCTCCCACGAGCAGTACTTC.

The V call is TRBV9, the J call TRBJ2-3; 12 bases line up with TRBD2. The CDR3 runs to 17 residues. J gave up 1 base and V 0 bases, and 3 bases lay outside the gene matches. Per the germline V gene, CDR1 is SGDLS and CDR2 is YYNGEE. The CDR3 loop reads CASSVEGTSGRTDTQYF. For the CDR3, the DNA is TGTGCCAGCAGCGTAGAGGGGACTAGCGGGCGCACAGATACGCAGTATTTT.

This sequence joins TRBV5-1 and TRBJ1-2; D might be TRBD1 (5 bases). Trimming shortened V by 1 base and J by 3 bases, and 22 bases separated the two germline ends. The CDR3 spans 18 residues. Germline lookup yields CDR1 SGHRS and CDR2 YFSETQ. This CDR3 is CASSLTIQAAYGHYGYTF. The CDR3 DNA reads TGCGCCAGCAGCTTGACCATACAGGCCGCCTATGGCCACTATGGCTACACCTTC.

The chain has TRBV27 and TRBJ1-2; D gene uncertain. Trimming shortened V by 3 bases and J by 0 bases, and 5 bases separated the two germline ends. Germline V gene lookup returns CDR1 MNHEY and CDR2 SMNVEV (reference sequence). The CDR3 length is 13 residues. CDR3 bases: TGTGCCAGCAGTTTTGGGGCTAACTATGGCTACACCTTC. Translation gives CASSFGANYGYTF.

CDR3 DNA: TGTGCCAGCTCGTTTGGAAATGAGCAGTTCTTC. This translates into CASSFGNEQFF. V gene TRBV9 combines with J gene TRBJ2-1; D is ambiguous. The V and J ends lost 7 bases and 7 bases respectively, with 9 bases between them. Germline values: CDR1 SGDLS, CDR2 YYNGEE. This CDR3 has 11 residues.

There are a few counts of this clone. The chain links TRBV5-1 to TRBJ1-6; D uncertain. V was trimmed by 0 bases and J by 10 bases, leaving 8 bases between them. Per the germline V gene, CDR1 is SGHRS and CDR2 is YFSETQ. The CDR3 is made up of 13 amino acids. Written as DNA, the CDR3 is TGCGCCAGCAGCTTGGATGTGGGGTCACCCCTCCACTTT. Amino acids: CASSLDVGSPLHF.

The rearrangement uses TRBV5-1 and TRBJ2-7; tentatively, D is TRBD1 (7 bases). CDR1 is SGHRS, CDR2 YFSETQ, per germline. Deletions cut 2 bases from V and 4 bases from J, with 16 bases between. CDR3 size: 15 residues. The DNA for the CDR3 is TGCGCCAGCAGCTTCTATCGGGGGACAGTTTACGAGCAGTACTTC. As protein: CASSFYRGTVYEQYF.